The 30 T cell receptor beta chains below all came from one sample that was sequenced in a study of patients and donors after allogeneic stem cell transplantation. Using its own MiXCR run on the RT-PCR reads, TCRdb lists one record per CDR3 protein. Here the sample spans about 200,000 distinct CDR3 sequences, less than 45% being singletons. The specimen was blood, either unsorted or a sorted T cell fraction (not recorded which). These receptors were obtained from a human donor who was either an allogeneic HSCT recipient or a stem cell or donor lymphocyte infusion donor (not recorded which). It is not recorded whose cells these are; they may come from a transplant donor.

In this sample, this clonotype turned up a few times. The rearrangement uses TRBV28 and TRBJ1-3; 8 bases are shared with TRBD1. CDR1 and CDR2 from the germline V gene are MDHEN and SYDVKM. With V trimmed by 3 bases and J by 2 bases, 3 bases remained unmatched. The CDR3 loop spans 15 amino acids. The CDR3, as DNA: TGTGCCAGCAGTTTGTCCAGGGGGCCTGGAAACACCATATATTTT. Protein sequence: CASSLSRGPGNTIYF.

V is TRBV25-1 and J is TRBJ2-5; D is unclear. CDR1 MGHDK and CDR2 SYGVNS come from the germline V gene. V dropped 6 bases and J dropped 1 base, with 9 bases sitting between them. The CDR3 is 13 amino acids. This chain's CDR3 is CASRTQPQETQYF. The DNA for the CDR3 is TGTGCCAGCAGGACTCAGCCCCAAGAGACCCAGTACTTC. Filled out from reference TRBV25-1 and TRBJ2-5, the complete variable domain reads EADIYQTPRYLVIGTGKKITLECSQTMGHDKMYWYQQDPGMELHLIHYSYGVNSTEKGDLSSESTVSRIRTEHFPLTLESARPSHTSQYLCASRTQPQETQYFGPGTRLLVL.

This chain links TRBV11-2 with TRBJ1-5; maybe TRBD1 (6 bases). This CDR3 contains 14 residues. The germline V gene has CDR1 SGHAT and CDR2 FQNNGV. Trimming shortened V by 5 bases and J by 3 bases, and 11 bases separated the two germline ends. The CDR3 nucleotides read TGTGCCAGCAGCCGCGGACAGATCAATCAGCCCCAGCATTTT. It encodes CASSRGQINQPQHF.

The chain joins TRBV12-5 to TRBJ2-3, with TRBD2 identical over 8 bases. The length of the CDR3 is 15 residues. Germline V gene lookup returns CDR1 LGHNT and CDR2 FRNRAP. J lost 2 bases, V lost 7 bases, and 8 bases had no gene match. The CDR3 nucleotides are TGTGCTAGTGCTGGGGCGGGGGGCCTCACAGATACGCAGTATTTT. Encoded protein: CASAGAGGLTDTQYF.

V gene TRBV5-1 combines with J gene TRBJ2-7; D is ambiguous. V was cut by 4 bases and J by 2 bases, with 13 bases left in between. The CDR3 length is 14 residues. CDR1 is SGHRS and CDR2 is YFSETQ in the germline V gene. This chain's CDR3 is CASSHLSEAYEQYF. The CDR3 nucleotides read TGCGCCAGCAGCCACCTATCAGAAGCCTACGAGCAGTACTTC.

This clonotype was observed a few times. V is TRBV15 and J is TRBJ1-1, with a weak D call TRBD1 (5 bases). V lost 1 base and J 1 base, leaving 13 bases between the germline ends. CDR1 and CDR2 from the germline V gene are LNHNV and YYDKDF (reference sequence). The CDR3 is made up of 16 amino acids. The CDR3 sequence: CATSRVPLGGNTEAFF. CDR3 in DNA: TGTGCCACCAGCAGAGTACCCCTGGGGGGGAACACTGAAGCTTTCTTT.

This clonotype was counted once. The rearrangement joins TRBV4-1 to TRBJ2-7; maybe TRBD2 (5 bases). Germline V lookup: CDR1 MGHRA, CDR2 YSYEKL. V was trimmed by 11 bases and J by 3 bases, leaving 23 bases between them. This CDR3 comprises 15 residues. The CDR3 bases are TGCGCCGCCCCCTCCCCAGCGGTGGGCTTCTACGAGCAGTACTTC. This translates into CAAPSPAVGFYEQYF.

The chain is built from TRBV21-1 and TRBJ1-6. TRBV21-1 is a recognized pseudogene. The CDR3 loop spans 11 amino acids. The CDR3 protein is CASKGGSPLHF. The DNA of the CDR3 is TGTGCCAGCAAGGGTGGATCACCCCTCCACTTT.

The chain combines TRBV12-3 or TRBV12-4 with TRBJ2-5, with D perhaps TRBD2 (5 bases). The CDR3 runs to 14 residues. Trimming removed 6 bases from V and 2 bases from J, with 13 bases in between. The CDR3 DNA follows: TGTGCCAGCAGGATGGGCGGAGGACAAGAGACCCAGTACTTC. It codes for CASRMGGGQETQYF.

In this sample, this clonotype turned up many times. The chain has TRBV7-2 and TRBJ1-5, with 8 bases aligning to TRBD1. The junction had 1 base not matched to a gene; V was cut back by 1 base and J by 2 bases. The CDR3 runs 15 residues. Germline V gene sequence: CDR1 SGHTA, CDR2 FQGNSA. CDR3 sequence: CASSLEGQGNQPQHF. The CDR3 bases are TGTGCCAGCAGCTTAGAGGGACAGGGCAATCAGCCCCAGCATTTT.

The genes are TRBV5-5 and TRBJ1-2; 7 nucleotides line up with TRBD1. The V and J ends lost 0 bases and 4 bases, in that order; junction bases with no gene match: 6. This CDR3 has 15 amino acids. Per germline, CDR1 SGHKS and CDR2 YYEKEE (reference sequence). The CDR3 reads CASSLAAGGTYGYTF. The CDR3 DNA sequence: TGTGCCAGCAGCTTGGCCGCAGGGGGAACCTATGGCTACACCTTC.

The V and J genes are TRBV15 and TRBJ1-5; possibly TRBD1 for D (5 bases). Trimming stripped 2 bases from V and 3 bases from J, with 14 bases between. This CDR3 region has 16 residues. In germline, CDR1 is LNHNV, CDR2 YYDKDF (reference sequence). The CDR3 nucleotides read TGTGCCACCAGCAGACTCCTCGGGACGGACAATCAGCCCCAGCATTTT. It encodes CATSRLLGTDNQPQHF. The whole variable domain, filled in from reference TRBV15 and TRBJ1-5, reads DAMVIQNPRYQVTQFGKPVTLSCSQTLNHNVMYWYQQKSSQAPKLLFHYYDKDFNNEADTPDNFQSRRPNTSFCFLDIRSPGLGDTAMYLCATSRLLGTDNQPQHFGDGTRLSIL.

This rearrangement joins TRBV4-3 to TRBJ2-1; no definite D call. CDR1 and CDR2 from the germline V gene are LGHNA and YSLEER. Trimming removed 0 bases at V and 1 base at J, with 10 bases between. The CDR3 covers 16 residues. The DNA for the CDR3 is TGCGCCAGCAGCCAAGATACGGTGTCGTCCTACAATGAGCAGTTCTTC. Its translation is CASSQDTVSSYNEQFF.

The CDR3 is CASSQGGRNTDTQYF. The CDR3 region has the DNA TGTGCCAGCAGCCAAGGTGGGAGGAATACAGATACGCAGTATTTT. V gene TRBV3-1 combines with J gene TRBJ2-3; tentatively, D is TRBD2 (6 bases). Between the trimmed V and J ends, which lost 1 base and 3 bases, there was a span of 11 bases. The germline CDR1 and CDR2 sequences are LGHDT and YNNKEL (reference sequence). The CDR3 extends over 15 amino acids.

In this sample, this clonotype turned up a few times. The chain recombines TRBV12-3 or TRBV12-4 with TRBJ1-1; D gene unclear. The CDR3 totals 14 residues. Trimming cost V 1 base and J 4 bases, with 10 bases left between them. The CDR3 coding sequence is TGTGCCAGCAGTTTAGTTGGAGGAGGCACTGAAGCTTTCTTT. Translation gives CASSLVGGGTEAFF.

The chain links TRBV4-3 to TRBJ1-4; D unresolved. The V gene's germline CDR1 is LGHNA and CDR2 YSLEER. The CDR3 totals 16 residues. The ends were cut back, 4 bases at V and 4 bases at J, with 16 bases in the middle. The CDR3 nucleotides read TGCGCCAGCAGCCCGGATCCGCCCCAGATTAATGAAAAACTGTTTTTT. Translating it yields CASSPDPPQINEKLFF.

The chain joins TRBV20-1 to TRBJ2-1; 16 nucleotides match TRBD2. The V gene end was trimmed by 3 bases and the J gene end by 7 bases; junction bases not matched to a gene: 3. Per germline, CDR1 DFQATT and CDR2 SNEGSKA (reference sequence). The CDR3 sequence is 15 residues long. DNA for the CDR3: TGCAGTGCTAGGGGACTAGCGGGAGGGGGAAATGAGCAGTTCTTC. Protein product: CSARGLAGGGNEQFF.

Ten or more counts support this clonotype. This chain links TRBV3-1 with TRBJ1-5; D gene uncertain. Germline assignment: CDR1 LGHDT and CDR2 YNNKEL (reference sequence). The CDR3 loop spans 12 amino acids. The V end was cut by 1 base, the J end by 7 bases, with 5 bases between. CDR3 amino acids: CASSQGGQPQHF. The CDR3 region has the DNA TGTGCCAGCAGCCAAGGAGGACAGCCCCAGCATTTT.

A few counts support this clonotype. The V call is TRBV15, the J call TRBJ1-2; D is unclear. V was shortened by 4 bases and J by 2 bases, with 8 bases between the two germline ends. The CDR3 spans 13 residues. The germline gives CDR1 LNHNV, CDR2 YYDKDF (reference sequence). CDR3 nucleotide sequence: TGTGCCACCAGCAAAGCATTAAACTATGGCTACACCTTC. It is translated as CATSKALNYGYTF.

This clonotype was counted between two and nine times. This sequence joins TRBV12-3 or TRBV12-4 and TRBJ1-5, with D possibly TRBD1 on 6 matching bases. The CDR3 loop spans 15 amino acids. Deletions cut 6 bases from V and 7 bases from J, with 19 bases between. CDR3 bases: TGTGCCAGCAGCCCTGGGACATATAGAGACCAGCCCCAGCATTTT. Translation: CASSPGTYRDQPQHF.

This chain uses TRBV12-3 or TRBV12-4 with TRBJ2-5; D uncertain. The CDR3 contains 12 residues. Trimming removed 5 bases from V and 3 bases from J, with 7 bases in between. The CDR3 sequence is CASSGDKETQYF. Written as DNA, the CDR3 is TGTGCCAGCAGTGGAGATAAAGAGACCCAGTACTTC.

This chain connects TRBV11-1 to TRBJ1-1, with 11 positions matching TRBD1. The V gene's germline CDR1 is SGHAT and CDR2 FQDESV (reference sequence). Unmatched junction bases numbered 3, after V lost 4 bases and J lost 5 bases. The CDR3 extends over 14 amino acids. The CDR3 protein is CASSWDRGKTEAFF. The DNA of the CDR3 is TGTGCCAGCAGCTGGGACAGGGGGAAGACTGAAGCTTTCTTT.

The chain recombines TRBV29-1 with TRBJ1-3; 9 nucleotides line up with TRBD1. The germline V gene has CDR1 SQVTM and CDR2 ANQGSEA. The CDR3 has 14 amino acids. Trimming removed 3 bases from V and 2 bases from J; junction bases left unmatched: 2. This chain's CDR3 is CSVERTGAGNTIYF. The CDR3 DNA follows: TGCAGCGTTGAGCGGACAGGGGCTGGAAACACCATATATTTT.

This sequence joins TRBV4-3 and TRBJ1-1; 7 bases are a match to TRBD1. The V gene's germline CDR1 is LGHNA and CDR2 YSLEER. Unmatched junction bases numbered 5, after V lost 0 bases and J lost 4 bases. This CDR3 is built from 15 residues. CDR3 protein: CASSQDQGGGTEAFF. The CDR3 nucleotides are TGCGCCAGCAGCCAAGACCAGGGGGGGGGCACTGAAGCTTTCTTT.

This chain connects TRBV12-3 or TRBV12-4 to TRBJ2-7, with a possible D match to TRBD1 (5 bases). The V gene lost 6 bases and the J gene lost 4 bases, with 19 bases spanning the gap. CDR3 length equals 15 residues. CDR3 amino acids: CASSKSRTLQYEQYF. The CDR3 nucleotides read TGTGCCAGCAGCAAGTCAAGGACACTACAATACGAGCAGTACTTC.

V gene TRBV29-1 combines with J gene TRBJ1-2; D call uncertain. CDR3 length equals 12 residues. Trimming pared 3 bases from V and 4 bases from J, leaving 9 bases between. Germline CDR1 SQVTM, CDR2 ANQGSEA. CDR3 residues: CSVEANTYGYTF. In DNA form, the CDR3 reads TGCAGCGTTGAGGCGAATACCTATGGCTACACCTTC.

This chain joins TRBV7-9 and TRBJ2-7; 13 nucleotides match TRBD2. Germline CDR1 reads SEHNR; CDR2 reads FQNEAQ (reference sequence). The V and J ends lost 5 bases and 6 bases, in that order; junction bases with no gene match: 7. The CDR3 sequence is 15 residues long. The CDR3, as DNA: TGTGCCAGCAGCGGCGGACTAGCGGGAGACAGCGAGCAGTACTTC. Its protein product is CASSGGLAGDSEQYF. Full variable domain (rest looked up from reference TRBV7-9 and TRBJ2-7): DTGVSQNPRHKITKRGQNVTFRCDPISEHNRLYWYRQTLGQGPEFLTYFQNEAQLEKSRLLSDRFSAERPKGSFSTLEIQRTEQGDSAMYLCASSGGLAGDSEQYFGPGTRLTVT.

The rearrangement joins TRBV6-2 or TRBV6-3 to TRBJ1-2; D may be TRBD1 (5 bases). Germline lookup yields CDR1 MNHEY and CDR2 SVGEGT. The length of the CDR3 is 14 residues. Trimming pared 5 bases from V and 5 bases from J, leaving 15 bases between. CDR3 loop: CASSAAGTAYGYTF. The CDR3 DNA follows: TGTGCCAGCAGTGCCGCCGGGACGGCATATGGCTACACCTTC.

This clonotype was recorded a few times. J is TRBJ1-5 and V is TRBV9; no clear D. Trimming removed 2 bases from V and 0 bases from J, with 6 bases in between. CDR3 size: 14 residues. Germline CDR1 reads SGDLS; CDR2 reads YYNGEE. The DNA for the CDR3 is TGTGCCAGCAGCGTGTTGGATAGCAATCAGCCCCAGCATTTT. Residues: CASSVLDSNQPQHF. Filled out from reference TRBV9 and TRBJ1-5, the complete variable domain reads DSGVTQTPKHLITATGQRVTLRCSPRSGDLSVYWYQQSLDQGLQFLIQYYNGEERAKGNILERFSAQQFPDLHSELNLSSLELGDSALYFCASSVLDSNQPQHFGDGTRLSIL.

Here the CDR3 reads CASREGGPDGELFF. The CDR3 DNA follows: TGTGCCAGCAGGGAGGGAGGGCCCGACGGGGAGCTGTTTTTT. The gene calls are TRBV6-5 and TRBJ2-2; 7 positions agree with TRBD2. CDR3 length: 14 amino acids. Looked up from germline, CDR1 is MNHEY and CDR2 is SVGAGI. J gave up 7 bases and V 6 bases, and 8 bases lay outside the gene matches.